This T cell receptor (beta chain) was recovered during a study of cytomegalovirus exposure and HLA in healthy donors. Amplification used 60 Vbeta primers and 13 Jbeta primers. The assay was immunoSEQ multiplex PCR, and TCRdb's table has in-frame clones only and misses some. The sample yields 190,000 or so clones, around 83% seen once. In regard to this clone: Antigen unknown.

The CDR3 is 16 residues long. Germline loops: CDR1 MGHRA, CDR2 YSYEKL. With 0 bases removed from V and 1 base from J, the gap between germline ends came to 12 bases. Study findings and constraints: The study carried out a later analysis of TCR beta sequences. It associated some 17,000 of them with specific HLA alleles at a false discovery rate of 0.05.

The sample was PBMCs. The chain uses TRBV4-1 and TRBJ2-5, with D possibly matching TRBD2 (5 bases). The TCR originated in a man aged 50-59 years in good health and CMV-seronegative. The CDR3 spells CASSQDRTLPQETQYF. As DNA, the CDR3 is TGCGCCAGCAGCCAAGATCGGACTTTACCCCAAGAGACCCAGTACTTC.